The 16 T cell receptor beta chains listed next were all sequenced from one sample in a study of beta chain features in type 1 diabetes. The study, taken as a whole, reports: Type 1 diabetes patients had moderately but significantly shorter TCRB CDR3s in all four CD4+ subsets.

Their antigens are not known. The investigators reverse transcribed all of the isolated RNA, so they sequenced expressed TCRB transcripts. Only in-frame clones appear in the TCRdb table, and some are missing; sequencing was by immunoSEQ multiplex PCR. The sample contains hundreds of thousands of clones, over 12% of which appear only once. Sequenced sample: naive CD4+ T cells from blood. The receptors derive from a man aged 18 to 29 with type 1 diabetes.

Regarding this clone: Other DNA sequences of this sample code for an identical CDR3. This chain uses TRBV9 with TRBJ2-5; 8 positions match TRBD2. V was pared by 0 bases and J by 2 bases, with 3 bases of the junction left unmatched. Germline V gene sequence: CDR1 SGDLS, CDR2 YYNGEE. The CDR3 extends over 15 amino acids. The CDR3 coding sequence is TGTGCCAGCAGCGTAGTGGCTAGCGGGCAAGAGACCCAGTACTTC. This gives the protein CASSVVASGQETQYF. Together with reference TRBV9 and TRBJ2-5, the CDR3 gives the full variable domain: DSGVTQTPKHLITATGQRVTLRCSPRSGDLSVYWYQQSLDQGLQFLIQYYNGEERAKGNILERFSAQQFPDLHSELNLSSLELGDSALYFCASSVVASGQETQYFGPGTRLLVL.

The chain employs TRBV5-1 and TRBJ2-2; 9 nucleotides align to TRBD2. From germline, CDR1 is SGHRS and CDR2 YFSETQ. The CDR3 runs to 18 residues. V trimming: 0 bases; J trimming: 1 base; junction bases outside the gene matches: 7. This chain's CDR3 is CASSLARTSGRNTGELFF. CDR3 bases: TGCGCCAGCAGCTTGGCACGAACTAGCGGGCGGAACACCGGGGAGCTGTTTTTT.

This clone was counted only a few times. The chain has TRBV19 and TRBJ2-2; tentatively, D is TRBD1 (6 bases). The V gene's germline CDR1 is LNHDA and CDR2 SQIVND (reference sequence). The CDR3 is 15 amino acids. V was cut by 7 bases and J by 1 base, with 13 bases left in between. CDR3 DNA: TGTGCCAGTACCTTCCTGACAGGGAACACCGGGGAGCTGTTTTTT. Its protein product is CASTFLTGNTGELFF.

This clone has more than one count but fewer than ten. The rearrangement joins TRBV5-6 to TRBJ2-5; 8 bases line up with TRBD2. V dropped 0 bases and J dropped 5; count of bases not matched to a gene: 6. Per the germline V gene, CDR1 is SGHDT and CDR2 is YYEEEE. The CDR3 sequence is 15 residues long. DNA of the CDR3: TGTGCCAGCAGCTTGGGGAGACTAGCGACGGAGACCCAGTACTTC. Its translation is CASSLGRLATETQYF.

The table lists this clone with a few counts. In DNA, the CDR3 is TGTGCCAGCTCACCGCGCGGGACTAGCGGGGCCAACGAGCAGTACTTC. Translation: CASSPRGTSGANEQYF. The chain carries TRBV18 and TRBJ2-7; 13 bases fit TRBD2. The CDR3 loop spans 16 amino acids. V was clipped by 3 bases and J by 5 bases; unmatched bases: 7. Germline values: CDR1 KGHSH, CDR2 LQKENI.

In this sample, this clone turned up a few times. The genes are TRBV21-1 and TRBJ1-5; the table's D call, TRBD1, has no DNA check behind it. TRBV21-1 is a documented pseudogene. This CDR3 is built from 16 residues. The CDR3 DNA reads as TGTGCCAGCAGCAAAGATGAAGGGGGCCACAATCAGCCCCAGCATTTT. Its translation is CASSKDEGGHNQPQHF.

The chain is built from TRBV7-9 and TRBJ1-2, with TRBD1 as a possible D gene (5 bases). Germline loops: CDR1 SEHNR, CDR2 FQNEAQ (reference sequence). CDR3 size: 15 residues. Trimming removed 5 bases from V and 1 base from J, with 14 bases in between. The CDR3 region is CASSPRVGVNYGYTF. The CDR3 nucleotides are TGTGCCAGCAGCCCCCGTGTAGGGGTTAACTATGGCTACACCTTC.

The V call is TRBV7-8, the J call TRBJ2-5, with TRBD2 matching 7 bases. Germline CDR1 SGHVS, CDR2 FQNEAQ. This CDR3 contains 13 residues. The CDR3 DNA sequence: TGTGCGGGCGGTGGGCGGGGGCAAGAGACCCAGTACTTC. Residues: CAGGGRGQETQYF.

This chain joins TRBV7-2 and TRBJ1-1; D unresolved. CDR3 length equals 14 residues. V shed 2 bases and J shed 1 base, with 8 bases lying between them. Germline V gives CDR1 SGHTA, CDR2 FQGNSA. The CDR3 DNA reads as TGTGCCAGCAGCTTAATCGCGGCGAACACTGAAGCTTTCTTT. It specifies CASSLIAANTEAFF.

CDR3 sequence reads: CASSPRDRTMNTEAFF. The CDR3 coding sequence is TGTGCCAGCAGCCCAAGGGACAGAACCATGAACACTGAAGCTTTCTTT. This chain uses TRBV9 with TRBJ1-1; 7 bases fit TRBD1. CDR3 length equals 16 residues. Per the germline V gene, CDR1 is SGDLS and CDR2 is YYNGEE. With V trimmed by 4 bases and J by 0 bases, 9 bases remained unmatched.

This clone has more than one count but fewer than ten. The rearrangement joins TRBV5-6 to TRBJ2-1, with 10 bases lining up with TRBD1. The V segment lost 4 bases and the J segment 12 bases; nucleotides outside the gene matches: 10. The CDR3 sequence is 14 residues long. The germline gives CDR1 SGHDT, CDR2 YYEEEE. In nucleotides, the CDR3 is TGTGCCAGCAGCCTTGCGACAGGGGGCATTGTGCAGTTCTTC. Translated, it gives CASSLATGGIVQFF.

This clone showed up just a few times. The chain combines TRBV5-4 with TRBJ2-4; 7 nucleotides line up with TRBD1. V shed 4 bases and J 0 bases; nucleotides not matched to a gene: 4. The CDR3 runs 15 residues. Looked up from germline, CDR1 is SGHNT and CDR2 is YYREEE (reference sequence). Here the CDR3 reads CASSTGTVAKNIQYF. The CDR3 bases are TGTGCCAGCAGCACCGGGACAGTAGCCAAAAACATTCAGTACTTC. The entire variable domain, with the rest obtained from reference TRBV5-4 and TRBJ2-4, is as follows: ETGVTQSPTHLIKTRGQQVTLRCSSQSGHNTVSWYQQALGQGPQFIFQYYREEENGRGNFPPRFSGLQFPNYSSELNVNALELDDSALYLCASSTGTVAKNIQYFGAGTRLSVL.

The chain employs TRBV2 and TRBJ2-5; D remains ambiguous. Germline V CDR1 and CDR2: SNHLY, FYNNEI. V shed 4 bases and J shed 5 bases, with 17 bases lying between them. This CDR3 has 15 residues. CDR3 nucleotides: TGTGCCAGCAGTGTAACCCCGATGGGTGGGGAGACCCAGTACTTC. Translating it yields CASSVTPMGGETQYF.

The chain uses TRBV19 and TRBJ2-1; 12 bases are a match to TRBD1. Looked up from germline, CDR1 is LNHDA and CDR2 is SQIVND (reference sequence). The CDR3 runs 15 residues. The junction had 8 bases not matched to a gene; V was cut back by 9 bases and J by 5 bases. DNA for the CDR3: TGTGCCAGCCGTTCGGGACAGGGGGCGAACAATGAGCAGTTCTTC. It codes for CASRSGQGANNEQFF.

This clone has more than one count but fewer than ten. The J gene is TRBJ1-5, the V gene TRBV4-3, with TRBD1 as a possible D gene (5 bases). Germline V CDR1 and CDR2: LGHNA, YSLEER. V was trimmed by 0 bases and J by 10 bases, leaving 16 bases between them. This CDR3 has 15 amino acids. The DNA for the CDR3 is TGCGCCAGCAGCCAAGATATTAGGGGTTGGGAACCCCAGCATTTT. It translates to CASSQDIRGWEPQHF.

This clone was counted a few times. The chain employs TRBV27 and TRBJ2-7; TRBD1 matches 9 bases. The CDR3 runs to 14 residues. CDR1 and CDR2 from the germline V gene are MNHEY and SMNVEV (reference sequence). Trimming removed 9 bases from V and 6 bases from J; junction bases left unmatched: 12. The CDR3 DNA is TGTGCCAGTCTCTCGACAGGGGGTTTTGGCGAGCAGTACTTC. Translating it yields CASLSTGGFGEQYF.